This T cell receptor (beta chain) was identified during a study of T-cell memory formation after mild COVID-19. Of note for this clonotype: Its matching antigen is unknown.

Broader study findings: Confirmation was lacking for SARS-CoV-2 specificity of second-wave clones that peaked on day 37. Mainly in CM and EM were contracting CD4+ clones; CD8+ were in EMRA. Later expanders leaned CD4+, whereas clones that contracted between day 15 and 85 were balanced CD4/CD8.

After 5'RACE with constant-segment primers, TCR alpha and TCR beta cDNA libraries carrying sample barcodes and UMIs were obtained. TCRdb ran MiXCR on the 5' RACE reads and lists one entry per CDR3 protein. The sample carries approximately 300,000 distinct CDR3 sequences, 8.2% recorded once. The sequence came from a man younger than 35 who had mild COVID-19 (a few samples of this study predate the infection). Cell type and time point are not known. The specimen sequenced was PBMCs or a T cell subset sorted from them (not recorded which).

CDR3 sequence reads: CASVSWSNQPQHF. CDR3 bases: TGTGCCAGCGTCAGTTGGAGCAATCAGCCCCAGCATTTT. The chain combines TRBV6-6 with TRBJ1-5; D ambiguous. Deletions cut 8 bases from V and 1 base from J, with 9 bases between. This CDR3 comprises 13 residues. CDR1 MNHNY and CDR2 SVGAGI come from the germline V gene (reference sequence).